This T cell receptor (beta chain) was sequenced in a study of blood T cell repertoires in COVID-19. For the study at large: The United States, Italy and Spain provided the acute and convalescent COVID-19 samples.

TCRdb keeps only in-frame clones here, not all; method: immunoSEQ multiplex PCR. Among under 300,000 clones listed, approximately 91% were seen once. With 2 bases removed from V and 6 bases from J, the gap between germline ends came to 16 bases. The germline V gene has CDR1 MDHEN and CDR2 SYDVKM. This CDR3 has 15 residues. The chain uses TRBV28 and TRBJ1-2, with D possibly being TRBD1 (5 bases). The clonotype originates from a woman between 40 and 55 years old who had recovered from COVID-19. Input material: peripheral blood. CDR3: CASSLGAGKEDGYTF. The CDR3 DNA follows: TGTGCCAGCAGTTTAGGGGCAGGGAAAGAGGATGGCTACACCTTC.